This T cell receptor beta chain was sequenced during a study of blood T cell repertoires in COVID-19. For the study at large: COVID-19 samples, acute and convalescent, were from the United States, Italy and Spain. PBMCs, B-cell-depleted T cells, or T cells were the source of the cDNA or gDNA that made up the material.

V shed 6 bases, J shed 7 bases, and the junction held 9 bases outside the gene matches. Germline CDR1 is MRHNA and CDR2 is SNTAGT. This CDR3 is 14 amino acids long. This clone was detected a few times. Libraries were prepared by immunoSEQ multiplex PCR; TCRdb keeps only in-frame clonotypes and omits some of them. The sample lists nearly 110,000 clones; about two thirds were seen once. The specimen was peripheral blood. This sequence originates from a human donor with acute or convalescent COVID-19. The donor label of this sample is uncertain. The V gene is TRBV6-4, the J gene TRBJ1-5; 7 bases map to TRBD1. The DNA of the CDR3 is TGTGCCAGCAGCGCAGGGGGTCTGGGGCAGCCCCAGCATTTT. Protein product: CASSAGGLGQPQHF.